The entry below gives a single T cell receptor beta chain sequence along with its context. These data come from a study of blood T cells in healthy people across ages. With a J-beta primer mix and a sample-barcoded 5' primer, a second PCR ran about 7 to 11 cycles. TCRdb reprocessed the 5' RACE reads via MiXCR and lists one record per CDR3 protein. The repertoire has some 1.1 million distinct CDR3 sequences, under 40% of them found once; the top ten carry about an eighth. Sample: blood. The receptor's source is a man younger than 35 in good health.

The CDR3 spells CATGTSGLVSSYNEQFF. As DNA, the CDR3 is TGTGCCACCGGGACTAGCGGGCTAGTAAGCTCCTACAATGAGCAGTTCTTC. The V and J genes are TRBV11-2 and TRBJ2-1, with 12 bases lining up with TRBD2. The CDR3 is made up of 17 amino acids. Germline CDR1 SGHAT, CDR2 FQNNGV. Trimming cost V 10 bases and J 0 bases; bases outside gene matches: 10.